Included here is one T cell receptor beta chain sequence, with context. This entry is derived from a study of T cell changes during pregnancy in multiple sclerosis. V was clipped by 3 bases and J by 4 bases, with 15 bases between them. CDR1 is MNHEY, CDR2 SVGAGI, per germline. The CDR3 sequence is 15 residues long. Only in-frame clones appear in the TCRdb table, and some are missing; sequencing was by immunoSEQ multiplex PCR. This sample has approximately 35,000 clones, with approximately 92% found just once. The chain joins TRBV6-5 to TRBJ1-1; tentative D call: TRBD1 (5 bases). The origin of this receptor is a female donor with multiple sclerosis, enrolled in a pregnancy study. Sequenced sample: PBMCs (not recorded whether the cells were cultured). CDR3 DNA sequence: TGTGCCAGCAGTTATTTGGGGGACGTCGGCACTGAAGCTTTCTTT. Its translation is CASSYLGDVGTEAFF.